This is a list of T cell receptor beta chains from one sample in a study of T cell repertoires in cytomegalovirus infection. Using its own MiXCR run on the reads, TCRdb lists one record per CDR3 protein. This sample yields under 350,000 distinct CDR3 sequences, of which around 20% are seen a single time; under 25% belongs to the top ten. Which antigens these TCRs recognize remains unknown. This sample comprised cultured PBMCs, obtained from culture after CMV antigen stimulation. These receptor sequences come from a human donor in good health (CMV status not recorded). Some clones in this sample may be carry-over from other donors' samples. Both conserved end residues are part of each CDR3. The order of the fields is J gene, clone size, D gene, V gene, CDR3 DNA, CDR3 protein. A D gene is named only where the DNA matches it firmly. Some rows have no size entry. The others give once, few or many, or a class for an expanded clone.

J: TRBJ2-7
size: .
D: .
V: TRBV3-1
DNA: TGTGCCAGCAGCCAAGAGGGGGGCTCCTACGGGCAGTACTTC
CDR3: CASSQEGGSYGQYF

J: TRBJ1-3
size: .
D: TRBD1
V: TRBV7-8
DNA: TGTGCCAGCAGCTTAACTGACAGGGGAACTGGAAACACCATATATTTT
CDR3: CASSLTDRGTGNTIYF

J: TRBJ2-3
size: few
D: .
V: TRBV2
DNA: TGTGCCAGCAGTGAAGTGGCGGGGCAGTATTTT
CDR3: CASSEVAGQYF

J: TRBJ2-7
size: .
D: TRBD1
V: TRBV7-6
DNA: TGTGCCAGCAGCTTAGCACTACAGGGGATCCACGAGCAGTACTTC
CDR3: CASSLALQGIHEQYF

J: TRBJ2-1
size: .
D: .
V: TRBV30
DNA: TGTGCCTGGAGTCCAGATAATGAGCAGTTCTTC
CDR3: CAWSPDNEQFF

J: TRBJ2-1
size: .
D: TRBD2
V: TRBV12-3/TRBV12-4
DNA: TGTGCCAGCAGTTTTCAAGCGGGAGGGCTCAATGAGCAGTTCTTC
CDR3: CASSFQAGGLNEQFF

J: TRBJ2-7
size: medium-sized
D: .
V: TRBV7-6
DNA: TGTGCCAGCAGCTTAGTCTCCGGGCCTATCCCCCTCGAGCAGTACTTC
CDR3: CASSLVSGPIPLEQYF

J: TRBJ2-4
size: .
D: .
V: TRBV4-2
DNA: TGTGCCAGTAGCCAAGGAATAGGGGTGAGAGCCAAAAACATTCAGTACTTC
CDR3: CASSQGIGVRAKNIQYF

J: TRBJ2-7
size: few
D: TRBD2
V: TRBV9
DNA: TGTGCCAGCAGCCCCCGACTAGCGGGAGAGGCCGAGCAGTACTTC
CDR3: CASSPRLAGEAEQYF

J: TRBJ1-5
size: few
D: .
V: TRBV2
DNA: TGTGCCAGCAGCAAAAGCGGTGAGCTCAATCAGCCCCAGCATTTT
CDR3: CASSKSGELNQPQHF

J: TRBJ1-1
size: .
D: TRBD1
V: TRBV3-1
DNA: TGTGCCAGCAGCACCGCCCGGGACAGGGACTGGTTCTTT
CDR3: CASSTARDRDWFF

J: TRBJ1-2
size: many
D: TRBD1
V: TRBV7-6
DNA: TGTGCCAGCAGCCCGAGACAGGGGGGCGGCTACACCTTC
CDR3: CASSPRQGGGYTF

J: TRBJ2-1
size: .
D: .
V: TRBV7-2
DNA: TGTGCCAGCAGTCGGGAGACCGGTTACAGTGAGCAGTTCTTC
CDR3: CASSRETGYSEQFF